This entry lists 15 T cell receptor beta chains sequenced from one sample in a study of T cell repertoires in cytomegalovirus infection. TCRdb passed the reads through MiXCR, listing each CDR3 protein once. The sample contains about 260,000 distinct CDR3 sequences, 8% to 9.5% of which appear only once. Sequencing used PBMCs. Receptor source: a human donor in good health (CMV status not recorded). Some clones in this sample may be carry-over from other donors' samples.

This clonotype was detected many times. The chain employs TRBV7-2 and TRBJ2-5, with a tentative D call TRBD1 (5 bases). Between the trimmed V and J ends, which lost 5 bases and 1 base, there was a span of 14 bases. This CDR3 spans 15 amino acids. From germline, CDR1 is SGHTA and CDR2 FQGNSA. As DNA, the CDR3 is TGTGCCAGCAGCCCGAAGACAGAACCCCAAGAGACCCAGTACTTC. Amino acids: CASSPKTEPQETQYF.

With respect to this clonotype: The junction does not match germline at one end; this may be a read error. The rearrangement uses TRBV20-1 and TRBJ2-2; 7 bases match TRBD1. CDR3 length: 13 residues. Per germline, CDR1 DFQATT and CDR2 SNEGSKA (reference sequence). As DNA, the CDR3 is TGCAGCGCTAGAGACAGGGTGACCGGGGAGCTGTTTTTT. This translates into CSARDRVTGELFF.

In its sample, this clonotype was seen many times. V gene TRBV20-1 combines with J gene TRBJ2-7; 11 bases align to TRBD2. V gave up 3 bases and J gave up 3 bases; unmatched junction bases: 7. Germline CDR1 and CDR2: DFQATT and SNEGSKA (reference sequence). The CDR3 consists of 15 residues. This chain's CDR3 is CSASDSSGGIYEQYF. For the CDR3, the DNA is TGCAGTGCTAGCGACTCTAGCGGGGGGATCTACGAGCAGTACTTC.

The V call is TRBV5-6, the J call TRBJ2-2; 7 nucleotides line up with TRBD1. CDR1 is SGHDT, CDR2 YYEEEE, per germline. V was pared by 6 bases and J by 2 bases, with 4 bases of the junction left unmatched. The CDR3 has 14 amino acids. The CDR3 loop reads CASKTGTNTGELFF. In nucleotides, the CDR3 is TGTGCCAGCAAGACAGGGACCAACACCGGGGAGCTGTTTTTT.

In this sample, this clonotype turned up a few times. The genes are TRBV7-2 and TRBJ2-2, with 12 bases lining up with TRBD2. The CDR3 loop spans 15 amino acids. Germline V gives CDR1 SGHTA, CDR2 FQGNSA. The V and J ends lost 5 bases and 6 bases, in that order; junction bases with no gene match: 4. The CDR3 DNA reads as TGTGCCAGCAGCCCGCGGACTAGCGGGGCCGGGGAGCTGTTTTTT. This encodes CASSPRTSGAGELFF.

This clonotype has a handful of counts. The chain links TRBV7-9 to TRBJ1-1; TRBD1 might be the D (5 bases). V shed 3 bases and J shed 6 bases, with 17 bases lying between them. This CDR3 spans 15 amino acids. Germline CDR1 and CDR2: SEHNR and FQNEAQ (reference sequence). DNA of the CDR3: TGTGCCAGCAGCTTGACGGGGCTGCCTGGGCCTGAAGCTTTCTTT. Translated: CASSLTGLPGPEAFF.

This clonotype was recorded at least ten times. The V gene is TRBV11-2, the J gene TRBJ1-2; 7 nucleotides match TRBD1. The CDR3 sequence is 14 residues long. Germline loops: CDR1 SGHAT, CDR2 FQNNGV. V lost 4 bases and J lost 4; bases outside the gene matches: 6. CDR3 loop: CASSSDRVAYGYTF. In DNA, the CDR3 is TGTGCCAGCAGCTCAGACAGGGTAGCCTATGGCTACACCTTC.

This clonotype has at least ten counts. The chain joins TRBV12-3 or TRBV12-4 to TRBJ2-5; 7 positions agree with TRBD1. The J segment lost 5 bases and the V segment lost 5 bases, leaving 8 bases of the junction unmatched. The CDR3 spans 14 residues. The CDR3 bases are TGTGCCAGCAGTACCAAACAGGGGCGCGAGACCCAGTACTTC. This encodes CASSTKQGRETQYF.

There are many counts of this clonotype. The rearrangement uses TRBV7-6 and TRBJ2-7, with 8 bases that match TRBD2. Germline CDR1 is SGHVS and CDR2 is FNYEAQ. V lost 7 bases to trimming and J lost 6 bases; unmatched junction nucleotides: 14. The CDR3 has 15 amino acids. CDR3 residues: CASIAGRGFGPEQYF. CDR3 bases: TGTGCCAGCATAGCGGGGAGAGGCTTCGGTCCCGAGCAGTACTTC.

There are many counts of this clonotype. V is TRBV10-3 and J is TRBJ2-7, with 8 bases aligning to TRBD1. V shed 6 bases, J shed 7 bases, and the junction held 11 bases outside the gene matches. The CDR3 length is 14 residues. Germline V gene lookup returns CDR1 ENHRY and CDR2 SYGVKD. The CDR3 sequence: CAISQGAAIQEQYF. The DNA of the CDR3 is TGTGCCATCAGCCAGGGGGCCGCTATACAGGAGCAGTACTTC.

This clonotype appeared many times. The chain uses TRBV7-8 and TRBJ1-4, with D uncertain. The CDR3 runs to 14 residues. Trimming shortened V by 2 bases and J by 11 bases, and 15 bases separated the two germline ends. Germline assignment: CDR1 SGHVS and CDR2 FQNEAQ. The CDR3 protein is CASSLPSSSGKLFF. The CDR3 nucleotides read TGTGCCAGCAGCTTACCGTCCTCGAGCGGGAAACTGTTTTTT.

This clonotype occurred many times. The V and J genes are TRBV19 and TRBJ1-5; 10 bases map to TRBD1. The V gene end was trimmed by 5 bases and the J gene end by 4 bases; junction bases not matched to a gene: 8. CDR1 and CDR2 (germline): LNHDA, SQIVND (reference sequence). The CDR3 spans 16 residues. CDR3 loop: CASSLLRQGANQPQHF. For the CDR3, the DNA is TGTGCCAGTAGTCTACTCCGACAGGGGGCGAATCAGCCCCAGCATTTT.

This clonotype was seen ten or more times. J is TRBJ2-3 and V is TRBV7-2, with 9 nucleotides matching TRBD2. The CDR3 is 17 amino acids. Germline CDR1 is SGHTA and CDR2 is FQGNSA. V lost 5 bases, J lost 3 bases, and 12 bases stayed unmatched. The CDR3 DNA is TGTGCCAGCAGCCGGACTGGAGCGGGGGGCGGAACAGATACGCAGTATTTT. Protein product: CASSRTGAGGGTDTQYF.

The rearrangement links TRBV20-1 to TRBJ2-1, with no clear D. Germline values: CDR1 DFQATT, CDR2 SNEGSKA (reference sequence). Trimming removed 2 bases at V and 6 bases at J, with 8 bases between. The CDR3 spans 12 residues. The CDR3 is CSARPQSNEQFF. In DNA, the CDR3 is TGCAGTGCTAGACCCCAGTCCAATGAGCAGTTCTTC.

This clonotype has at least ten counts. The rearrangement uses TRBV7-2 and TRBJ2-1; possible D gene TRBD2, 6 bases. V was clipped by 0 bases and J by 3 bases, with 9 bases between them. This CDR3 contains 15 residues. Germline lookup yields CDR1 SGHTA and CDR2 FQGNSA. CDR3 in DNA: TGTGCCAGCAGCTTAGCGGCGGGGAGCTACAATGAGCAGTTCTTC. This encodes CASSLAAGSYNEQFF.